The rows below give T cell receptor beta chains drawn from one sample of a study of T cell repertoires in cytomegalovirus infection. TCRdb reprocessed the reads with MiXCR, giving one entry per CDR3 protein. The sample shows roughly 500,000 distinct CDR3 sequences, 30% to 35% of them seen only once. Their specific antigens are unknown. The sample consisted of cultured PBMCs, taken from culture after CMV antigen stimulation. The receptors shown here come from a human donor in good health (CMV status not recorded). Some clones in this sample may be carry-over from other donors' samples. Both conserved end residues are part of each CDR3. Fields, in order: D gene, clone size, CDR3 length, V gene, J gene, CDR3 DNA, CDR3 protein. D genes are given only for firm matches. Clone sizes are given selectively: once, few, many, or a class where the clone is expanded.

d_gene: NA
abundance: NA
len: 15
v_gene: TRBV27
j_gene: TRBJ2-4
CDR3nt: TGTGCCAGCAGCAGGGTTTTTCTAGCCAAAAACATTCAGTACTTC
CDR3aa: CASSRVFLAKNIQYF

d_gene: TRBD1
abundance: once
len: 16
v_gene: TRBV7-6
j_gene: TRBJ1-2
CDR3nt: TGTGCCAGCAGCCTTTCATTCAGGGGGCGGGAGTCTGGCTACACCTTC
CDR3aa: CASSLSFRGRESGYTF

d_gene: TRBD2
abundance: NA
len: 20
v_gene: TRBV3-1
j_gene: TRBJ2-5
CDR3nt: TGTGCCAGCAGCCAGGAGGGTTGGTCTAGCGGGAGTTGGTTCCAAGAGACCCAGTACTTC
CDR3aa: CASSQEGWSSGSWFQETQYF

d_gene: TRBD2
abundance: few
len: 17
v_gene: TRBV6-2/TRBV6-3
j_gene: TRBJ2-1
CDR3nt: TGTGCCAGCAGTTACGGGACTAGCGGGAACTCCTACAATGAGCAGTTCTTC
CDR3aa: CASSYGTSGNSYNEQFF

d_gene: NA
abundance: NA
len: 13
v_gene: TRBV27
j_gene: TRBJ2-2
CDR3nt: TGTGCCAGCACCCTTACAGTGGGCGGGGAGCTGTTTTTT
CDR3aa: CASTLTVGGELFF

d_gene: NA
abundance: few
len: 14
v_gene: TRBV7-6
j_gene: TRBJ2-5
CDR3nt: TGTGCCAGCAGCCTCGGAGTGGTGGCGGAGACCCAGTACTTC
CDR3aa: CASSLGVVAETQYF

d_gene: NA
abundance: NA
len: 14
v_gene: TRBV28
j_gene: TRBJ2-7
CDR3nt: TGTGCCAGCAGTTCCCCGGTATACTCCTACGAGCGGTACTTC
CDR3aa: CASSSPVYSYERYF

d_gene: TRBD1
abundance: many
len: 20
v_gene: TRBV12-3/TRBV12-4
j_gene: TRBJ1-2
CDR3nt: TGTGCCAGCAATCCACTACCGGGACAGAGGTCGGCGAATTCTAACTATGGCTACACCTTC
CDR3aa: CASNPLPGQRSANSNYGYTF

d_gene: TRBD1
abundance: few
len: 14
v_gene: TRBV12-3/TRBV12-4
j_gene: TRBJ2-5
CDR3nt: TGTGCCAGCAGTCCAGGGGGCTCGGAAGAGACCCAGTACTTC
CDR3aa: CASSPGGSEETQYF

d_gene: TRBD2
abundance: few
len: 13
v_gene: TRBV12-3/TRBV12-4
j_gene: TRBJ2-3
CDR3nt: TGTGCCAGCAGTCAGACTAGCACAAATACGCAGTATTTT
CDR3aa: CASSQTSTNTQYF

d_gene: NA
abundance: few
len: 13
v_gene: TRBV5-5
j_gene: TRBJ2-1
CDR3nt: TGTGCCAGCAGCTTGGATGTTAGCAATGAGCAGTTCTTC
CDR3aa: CASSLDVSNEQFF

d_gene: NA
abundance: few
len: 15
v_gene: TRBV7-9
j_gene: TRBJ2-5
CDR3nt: TGTGCCAGCAGCTTACCAGCGGGTATCCAAGAGACCCAGTACTTC
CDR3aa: CASSLPAGIQETQYF

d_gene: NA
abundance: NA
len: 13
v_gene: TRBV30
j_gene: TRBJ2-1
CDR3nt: TGTGCCTCTGTGGCGTCCTCCTACAATGAGCAGTTCTTC
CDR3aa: CASVASSYNEQFF

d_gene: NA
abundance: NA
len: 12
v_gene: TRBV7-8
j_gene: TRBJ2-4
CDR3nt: TGTGCCAGCAGCGGAGTTCGGGACATTCAGTACTTC
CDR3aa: CASSGVRDIQYF

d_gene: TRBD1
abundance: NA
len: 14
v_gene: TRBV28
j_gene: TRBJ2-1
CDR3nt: TGTGCCAGCAGTGCAGGGGGCTCGAACAATGAGCAGTTCTTC
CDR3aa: CASSAGGSNNEQFF

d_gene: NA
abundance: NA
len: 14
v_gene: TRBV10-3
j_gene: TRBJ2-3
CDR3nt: TGTGCCATCAGGCGGGACGGCTACACAGATACGCAGTATTTT
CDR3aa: CAIRRDGYTDTQYF

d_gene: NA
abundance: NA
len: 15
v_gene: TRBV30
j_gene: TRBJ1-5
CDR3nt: TGTGCCTGGAGTATCGGAGTCGATAGCAATCAGCCCCAGCATTTT
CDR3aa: CAWSIGVDSNQPQHF

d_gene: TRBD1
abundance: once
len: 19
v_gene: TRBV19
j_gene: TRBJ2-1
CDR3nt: TGTGCCAGTAGTATGGGCCAGGGGGAACCCCTGAGCTCCTACAATGAGCAGTTCTTC
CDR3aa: CASSMGQGEPLSSYNEQFF

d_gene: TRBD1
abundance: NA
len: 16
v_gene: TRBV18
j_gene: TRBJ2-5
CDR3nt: TGTGCCAGCTCGCTCGACAGGGGACGCGGCCAAGAGACCCAGTACTTC
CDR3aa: CASSLDRGRGQETQYF

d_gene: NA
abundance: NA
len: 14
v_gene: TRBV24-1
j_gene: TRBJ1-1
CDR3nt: TGTGCCACCAGATCCGAGGACCTGAACACTGAAGCTTTCTTT
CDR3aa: CATRSEDLNTEAFF

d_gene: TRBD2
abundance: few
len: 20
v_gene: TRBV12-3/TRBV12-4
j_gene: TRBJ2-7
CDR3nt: TGTGCCAGCAGTCCGACACACTCCGGGACTAGCTCCTCCCGTCCGGATGAGCAGTACTTC
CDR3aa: CASSPTHSGTSSSRPDEQYF

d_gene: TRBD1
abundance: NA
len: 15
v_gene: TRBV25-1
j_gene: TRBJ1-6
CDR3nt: TGTGCCAGCAGTGCCGGGACAGCAATTAATTCACCCCTCCACTTT
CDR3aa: CASSAGTAINSPLHF

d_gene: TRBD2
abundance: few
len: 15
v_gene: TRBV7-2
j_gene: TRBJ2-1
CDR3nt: TGTGCCAGCAGCTTAGGCGGGAGGGCCTCCAATGAGCAGTTCTTC
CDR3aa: CASSLGGRASNEQFF

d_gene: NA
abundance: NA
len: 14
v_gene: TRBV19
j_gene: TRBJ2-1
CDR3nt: TGTGCCAGTAGTTTAGGGACCAGCTTGGAGGAGCAGTTCTTC
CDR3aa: CASSLGTSLEEQFF

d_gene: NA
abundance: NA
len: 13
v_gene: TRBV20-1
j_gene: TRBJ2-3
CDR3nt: TGCAGTGCTAGAGATAGTTTGGTGGATACGCAGTATTTT
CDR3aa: CSARDSLVDTQYF

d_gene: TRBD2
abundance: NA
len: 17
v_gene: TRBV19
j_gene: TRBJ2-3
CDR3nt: TGTGCCAGTAGTTCCCCCCTGGGACTAGCGGACACAGATACGCAGTATTTT
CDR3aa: CASSSPLGLADTDTQYF